These T cell receptor beta chains were read from a single sample in a study of graft-versus-host responses after intestinal transplantation. Here immunoSEQ multiplex PCR was the method, and the copy in TCRdb shows in-frame clones only, minus some. The sample contains about 29,000 clones, around 94% of which appear only once. The starting material was PBMCs, obtained approximately ten weeks after intestinal transplant. These receptors originate from a human patient who received an intestinal transplant, so some T cells may come from the graft donor. Each CDR3 is given without its conserved first and last residue. The order of the fields is J gene, V gene, CDR3 protein.

TRBJ2-5	TRBV6-1	ASSEKSGGHETQY
TRBJ2-1	TRBV5-7	ASSLTSLQGWHEQF
.	TRBV6-6	ASSPLEGGGYEQY
TRBJ1-5	TRBV2	ASSEGGGSSNQPQH
TRBJ1-2	TRBV19	ATLGGFGYT
TRBJ2-1	TRBV6-1	ASMALAGGHNEQF
TRBJ1-1	TRBV28	ASRPGQANTEAF
TRBJ2-1	TRBV28	ASRDFDNEQF
TRBJ2-1	TRBV30	AWDRDAYNEQF
TRBJ2-3	TRBV2	ASRPPDTGRTSSTDTQY
TRBJ2-6	TRBV4-3	ASSQEGLSGANVLT
TRBJ2-3	TRBV27	ASSTLGHDTDTQY
TRBJ1-4	TRBV15	ATSRETLVGEKLF
TRBJ1-5	TRBV30	AWSDTGGARQPQH
TRBJ2-7	TRBV13	ASSLGIATYEQY
TRBJ2-5	TRBV19	ASSLGLAGGYQETQY
TRBJ1-1	TRBV30	AWGDRGPPEAF
TRBJ1-2	TRBV19	ASTPGTGINYGYT
TRBJ2-5	TRBV5-4	ASSLAYRGRETQY
TRBJ1-2	TRBV6-5	ASSSGFVNYGYT
TRBJ2-3	TRBV14	ASSPNTDTQY
TRBJ2-1	TRBV6-5	ASSYSMAGDFEQF
TRBJ1-2	TRBV7-9	ASSTDSSAMPLYGYT
TRBJ2-3	TRBV9	ASSVADRTSGGYTDTQY
TRBJ2-1	TRBV11-3	ASSLASGYGQVGEQF